Each of the 26 T cell receptor beta chains below was sequenced from the same sample in a study of blood T cell repertoires in COVID-19. This table comes from immunoSEQ multiplex PCR, and its TCRdb copy is limited to in-frame clones, with some not included. The sample yields approximately 210,000 clones, about 84% seen once. The sequencing sample was made of PBMCs or T cells enriched from blood (not recorded which). The receptors come from a man aged 25-40 years with acute COVID-19.

This clone has just a few counts. The rearrangement joins TRBV12-3 or TRBV12-4 to TRBJ1-2, with D perhaps matching TRBD1 (6 bases). Trimming removed 6 bases from V and 7 bases from J, with 12 bases in between. The CDR3 sequence is 12 residues long. CDR3 DNA sequence: TGTGCCAGCAGCCACGCGACAGGTGGCTACACCTTC. This codes for CASSHATGGYTF.

The chain links TRBV7-2 to TRBJ1-1; D might be TRBD1 (6 bases). Germline CDR1 and CDR2: SGHTA and FQGNSA. Trimming removed 6 bases at V and 6 bases at J, with 14 bases between. CDR3 size: 13 residues. The DNA for the CDR3 is TGTGCCAGCAGTTACAAACAGGGATCTGAAGCTTTCTTT. Translation: CASSYKQGSEAFF.

The gene calls are TRBV5-4 and TRBJ2-7, with TRBD1 matching over 9 bases. CDR1 is SGHNT, CDR2 YYREEE, per germline (reference sequence). Trimming took 5 bases from V and 3 from J; bases not matched to a gene: 6. CDR3 length: 14 residues. The CDR3 here is CASRIDRGGYEQYF. CDR3 sequence (DNA): TGTGCCAGCAGAATTGACAGGGGGGGCTACGAGCAGTACTTC.

The CDR3 DNA reads as TGCGCCAGCAGCTCTACAGGGGGCCAGAACACTGAAGCTTTCTTT. Translating gives CASSSTGGQNTEAFF. The V gene is TRBV5-1, the J gene TRBJ1-1; TRBD1 matches 9 bases. This CDR3 region has 15 residues. Unmatched junction bases numbered 4, after V lost 3 bases and J lost 1 base. Germline V gene lookup returns CDR1 SGHRS and CDR2 YFSETQ.

The chain links TRBV28 to TRBJ2-4; TRBD1 matches at 11 bases. Trimming at V came to 6 bases and at J to 1 base, leaving 11 bases not matched to a gene. The germline CDR1 and CDR2 sequences are MDHEN and SYDVKM. This CDR3 region has 18 residues. Here the CDR3 reads CASRKVGQGVLAKNIQYF. The CDR3 DNA is TGTGCCAGCAGGAAGGTGGGACAGGGGGTTCTCGCCAAAAACATTCAGTACTTC.

A few counts support this clone. The chain couples TRBV4-1 to TRBJ2-7; the match to TRBD1 covers 9 bases. This CDR3 is 13 amino acids long. Germline CDR1 reads MGHRA; CDR2 reads YSYEKL. With V trimmed by 2 bases and J by 6 bases, 2 bases remained unmatched. In DNA form, the CDR3 reads TGCGCCAGCAGCCAAACAGGGGGCATCGAGCAGTACTTC. Translation gives CASSQTGGIEQYF.

This chain links TRBV5-5 with TRBJ1-2; possible D gene TRBD1, 6 bases. The CDR3 contains 15 residues. CDR1 and CDR2 from the germline V gene are SGHKS and YYEKEE (reference sequence). V gave up 2 bases and J gave up 2 bases, with 13 bases separating them. This CDR3 is CASSFGDIGNYGYTF. CDR3 in DNA: TGTGCCAGCAGCTTCGGGGACATAGGGAACTATGGCTACACCTTC. Based on the CDR3 plus reference TRBV5-5 and TRBJ1-2, the full variable domain is DAGVTQSPTHLIKTRGQQVTLRCSPISGHKSVSWYQQVLGQGPQFIFQYYEKEERGRGNFPDRFSARQFPNYSSELNVNALLLGDSALYLCASSFGDIGNYGYTFGSGTRLTVV.

In regard to this clone: Within the sample, other DNA sequences also encode this same CDR3. The chain uses TRBV5-1 and TRBJ1-5; 7 bases align to TRBD1. The CDR3 loop spans 13 amino acids. J was trimmed by 5 bases and V by 4 bases; bases with no gene match: 3. CDR1 and CDR2 (germline): SGHRS, YFSETQ. This CDR3 reads CASSRTGDQPQHF. The CDR3 coding sequence is TGCGCCAGCAGCCGCACAGGGGATCAGCCCCAGCATTTT.

The chain couples TRBV7-9 to TRBJ1-4; TRBD1 matches at 10 bases. The CDR3 loop spans 17 amino acids. With V trimmed by 3 bases and J by 4 bases, 8 bases remained unmatched. The germline CDR1 and CDR2 sequences are SEHNR and FQNEAQ (reference sequence). The CDR3 coding sequence is TGTGCCAGCAGCTTGTCCGGGACAGGGGAACTTAATGAAAAACTGTTTTTT. The encoded protein is CASSLSGTGELNEKLFF.

This chain links TRBV29-1 with TRBJ2-1; maybe TRBD2 (6 bases). Germline loops: CDR1 SQVTM, CDR2 ANQGSEA. The CDR3 extends over 14 amino acids. The CDR3 sequence is CTTRRGIGIGEQFF. DNA of the CDR3: TGCACGACGAGGCGGGGAATCGGTATCGGTGAGCAGTTCTTC.

CDR3: CASSDQIYSNQPQHF. The CDR3 nucleotides read TGTGCCAGCAGTGATCAGATTTATAGCAATCAGCCCCAGCATTTT. The chain recombines TRBV2 with TRBJ1-5; no firm D call. Looked up from germline, CDR1 is SNHLY and CDR2 is FYNNEI. The CDR3 loop spans 15 amino acids. With 3 bases removed from V and 0 bases from J, the gap between germline ends came to 9 bases.

The chain is built from TRBV6-6 and TRBJ1-2; 9 positions agree with TRBD1. Looked up from germline, CDR1 is MNHNY and CDR2 is SVGAGI (reference sequence). CDR3 size: 15 residues. Trimming took 6 bases from V and 6 from J; bases not matched to a gene: 11. CDR3 residues: CASRSGTGSLNGYTF. In DNA, the CDR3 is TGTGCCAGCAGGTCCGGGACAGGGAGTTTGAATGGCTACACCTTC.

The CDR3 coding sequence is TGTGCCAGCAGGGGACAGGGGAACGGAAACACCATATATTTT. It yields the protein CASRGQGNGNTIYF. The chain couples TRBV6-6 to TRBJ1-3, with 10 positions matching TRBD1. V trimming: 6 bases; J trimming: 4 bases; junction bases outside the gene matches: 3. The CDR3 runs to 14 residues. CDR1 is MNHNY, CDR2 SVGAGI, per germline (reference sequence).

The V gene is TRBV28, the J gene TRBJ1-2; 7 bases match TRBD1. The CDR3 length is 14 residues. From germline, CDR1 is MDHEN and CDR2 SYDVKM. The trim removed 3 bases at V and 4 bases at J, leaving 5 bases unmatched. CDR3 bases: TGTGCCAGCAGTTTGGGGACAGTTCCCTATGGCTACACCTTC. It codes for CASSLGTVPYGYTF.

This clone was recorded only once. The J gene is TRBJ2-3, the V gene TRBV20-1; 9 nucleotides match TRBD1. V shed 3 bases, J shed 0 bases, and the junction held 10 bases outside the gene matches. Looked up from germline, CDR1 is DFQATT and CDR2 is SNEGSKA (reference sequence). This CDR3 is 17 amino acids long. The CDR3 region has the DNA TGCAGTGCTAGTTTTTGGGGACAGGGCCCTAGCACAGATACGCAGTATTTT. Its translation: CSASFWGQGPSTDTQYF.

The chain uses TRBV10-2 and TRBJ1-6; no definite D call. Germline V gives CDR1 WSHSY, CDR2 SAAADI. This CDR3 is 13 amino acids long. Trimming took off 7 bases at V and 0 bases at J, with 4 bases between the two ends. The DNA for the CDR3 is TGCGCCAGCACTAGCTCCTATAATTCACCCCTCCACTTT. It yields the protein CASTSSYNSPLHF.

The chain links TRBV27 to TRBJ2-1; 8 bases align to TRBD2. Germline V gene data show CDR1 as MNHEY and CDR2 as SMNVEV (reference sequence). Germline trimming cut 0 bases from V and 9 bases from J; bases unmatched to any gene: 10. This CDR3 has 16 amino acids. The DNA of the CDR3 is TGTGCCAGCAGTTTATCGCTTGCGGGGGGTGACGGTGAGCAGTTCTTC. Protein product: CASSLSLAGGDGEQFF.

The chain couples TRBV12-1 to TRBJ2-2; the table assigns TRBD2, which was not confirmed against the DNA. TRBV12-1 is a recognized pseudogene. The CDR3 loop spans 19 amino acids. The CDR3 here is CASSADSGLAGLEAGELFF. CDR3 coding DNA: TGTGCCAGCAGCGCGGATTCCGGACTAGCGGGGCTTGAGGCCGGGGAGCTGTTTTTT.

This sequence joins TRBV6-5 and TRBJ2-3, with TRBD1 as a possible D gene (7 bases). Germline lookup yields CDR1 MNHEY and CDR2 SVGAGI. The CDR3 runs to 13 residues. V dropped 8 bases and J dropped 3 bases, with 12 bases sitting between them. The CDR3 bases are TGTGCCAGCCGGAGGGGGCGGACAGATACGCAGTATTTT. This sequence encodes CASRRGRTDTQYF.

V gene TRBV10-3 combines with J gene TRBJ1-2; no firm D call. The germline V gene encodes CDR1 ENHRY and CDR2 SYGVKD. The CDR3 spans 15 residues. V gave up 5 bases and J gave up 6 bases, with 19 bases separating them. This CDR3 reads CAISRLEATVDGYTF. The CDR3, as DNA: TGTGCCATCAGTCGCCTCGAGGCCACGGTGGATGGCTACACCTTC.

This chain connects TRBV12-3 or TRBV12-4 to TRBJ1-4; D is unclear. V lost 5 bases and J lost 4, with 5 bases in between. CDR3 length: 12 residues. CDR3 in DNA: TGTGCCAGCAGTGACATTAATGAAAAACTGTTTTTT. Its protein product is CASSDINEKLFF.

The chain links TRBV3-1 (or the pseudogene TRBV3-2) to TRBJ2-1; 8 nucleotides match TRBD2. The CDR3 is 15 amino acids. Per germline, CDR1 LGHDT and CDR2 YNNKEL (reference sequence). Trimming removed 4 bases from V and 4 bases from J; junction bases left unmatched: 6. The CDR3 protein is CASSRSGGPYNEQFF. CDR3 DNA sequence: TGTGCCAGCAGCCGGAGCGGGGGCCCTTACAATGAGCAGTTCTTC.

This clone was recorded many times. The gene calls are TRBV5-1 and TRBJ2-1, with D perhaps TRBD2 (5 bases). The CDR3 consists of 13 residues. Per germline, CDR1 SGHRS and CDR2 YFSETQ. The ends were cut back, 0 bases at V and 7 bases at J, with 8 bases in the middle. CDR3 in DNA: TGCGCCAGCAGCTTGGTGGAGGCGAATGAGCAGTTCTTC. Translation gives CASSLVEANEQFF. Looking up the rest from reference TRBV5-1 and TRBJ2-1 gives the full variable domain: KAGVTQTPRYLIKTRGQQVTLSCSPISGHRSVSWYQQTPGQGLQFLFEYFSETQRNKGNFPGRFSGRQFSNSRSEMNVSTLELGDSALYLCASSLVEANEQFFGPGTRLTVL.

The chain combines TRBV30 with TRBJ1-5, with 9 nucleotides matching TRBD1. The CDR3 is 17 residues long. Trimming removed 3 bases from V and 2 bases from J; junction bases left unmatched: 11. The V gene's germline CDR1 is GTSNPN and CDR2 SVGIG (reference sequence). The CDR3 DNA follows: TGTGCCTGGAGCAGGGACAGGGCTTTTAAGGGCAATCAGCCCCAGCATTTT. Amino acids: CAWSRDRAFKGNQPQHF.

This chain's CDR3 is CASSLPTAGGGGETQYF. The CDR3 DNA is TGTGCCAGCAGTTTACCCACAGCGGGGGGTGGGGGAGAGACCCAGTACTTC. The rearrangement uses TRBV28 and TRBJ2-5, with 9 bases aligning to TRBD2. CDR1 MDHEN and CDR2 SYDVKM come from the germline V gene. The CDR3 spans 17 residues. With 2 bases clipped from V and 4 bases from J, the junction kept 11 bases outside the gene matches.

This clone has just one count. The chain recombines TRBV7-9 with TRBJ1-1, with D uncertain. CDR1 SEHNR and CDR2 FQNEAQ come from the germline V gene (reference sequence). This CDR3 region has 15 residues. The CDR3 DNA sequence: TGTGCAGCCAGAGGTGAGGAGAGGGTGAACACTGAAGCTTTCTTT. Translation: CAARGEERVNTEAFF. Complete variable domain (other parts from reference TRBV7-9 and TRBJ1-1): DTGVSQNPRHKITKRGQNVTFRCDPISEHNRLYWYRQTLGQGPEFLTYFQNEAQLEKSRLLSDRFSAERPKGSFSTLEIQRTEQGDSAMYLCAARGEERVNTEAFFGQGTRLTVV.